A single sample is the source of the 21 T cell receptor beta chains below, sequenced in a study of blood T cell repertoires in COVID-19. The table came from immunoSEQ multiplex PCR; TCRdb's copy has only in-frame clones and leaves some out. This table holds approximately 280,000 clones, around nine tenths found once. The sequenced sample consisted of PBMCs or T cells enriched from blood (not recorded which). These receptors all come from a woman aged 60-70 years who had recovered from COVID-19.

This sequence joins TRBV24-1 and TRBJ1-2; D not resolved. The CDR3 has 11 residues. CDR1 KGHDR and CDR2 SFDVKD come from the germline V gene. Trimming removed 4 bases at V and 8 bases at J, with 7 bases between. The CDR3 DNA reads TGTGCCACCAGTGACCCCTACGGCTACACCTTC. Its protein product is CATSDPYGYTF.

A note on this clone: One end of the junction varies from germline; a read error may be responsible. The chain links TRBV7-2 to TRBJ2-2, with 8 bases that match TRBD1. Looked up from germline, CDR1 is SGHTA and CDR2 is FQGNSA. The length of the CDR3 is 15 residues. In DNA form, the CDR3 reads TGTGTCAGCAGTCCCGGGACAGGGAACACCGGGGAGCTGTTTTTT. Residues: CVSSPGTGNTGELFF. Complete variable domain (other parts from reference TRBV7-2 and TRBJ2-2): GAGVSQSPSNKVTEKGKDVELRCDPISGHTALYWYRQSLGQGLEFLIYFQGNSAPDKSGLPSDRFSAERTGGSVSTLTIQRTQQEDSAVYLCVSSPGTGNTGELFFGEGSRLTVL.

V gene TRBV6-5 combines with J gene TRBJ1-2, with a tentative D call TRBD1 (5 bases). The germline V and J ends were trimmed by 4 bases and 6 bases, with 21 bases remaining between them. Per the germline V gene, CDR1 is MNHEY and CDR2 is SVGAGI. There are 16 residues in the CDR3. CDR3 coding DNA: TGTGCCAGCAGTTCCTTATATCTTCGGGGGATCCATGGCTACACCTTC. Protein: CASSSLYLRGIHGYTF.

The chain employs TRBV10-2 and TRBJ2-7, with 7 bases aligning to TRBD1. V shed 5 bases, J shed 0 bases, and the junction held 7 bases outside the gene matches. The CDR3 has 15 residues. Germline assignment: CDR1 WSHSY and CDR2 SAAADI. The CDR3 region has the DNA TGCGCCAGCAGTAACGGACAGGCCCACTCCTACGAGCAGTACTTC. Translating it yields CASSNGQAHSYEQYF.

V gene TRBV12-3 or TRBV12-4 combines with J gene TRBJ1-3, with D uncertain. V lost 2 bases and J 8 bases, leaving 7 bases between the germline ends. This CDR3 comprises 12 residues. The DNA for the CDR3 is TGTGCCAGCAGTTTAATTAGCTACACCATATATTTT. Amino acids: CASSLISYTIYF.

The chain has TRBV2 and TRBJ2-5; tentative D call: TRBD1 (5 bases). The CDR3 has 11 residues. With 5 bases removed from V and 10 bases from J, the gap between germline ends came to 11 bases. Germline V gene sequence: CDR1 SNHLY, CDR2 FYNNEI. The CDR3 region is CASSPTVVQYF. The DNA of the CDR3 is TGTGCCAGCAGTCCGACAGTCGTCCAGTACTTC.

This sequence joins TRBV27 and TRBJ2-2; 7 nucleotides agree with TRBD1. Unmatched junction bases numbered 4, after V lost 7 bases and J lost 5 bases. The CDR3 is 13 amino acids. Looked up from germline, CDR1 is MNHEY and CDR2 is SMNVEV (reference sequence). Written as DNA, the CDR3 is TGTGCCAGCAAAGGGGGACAGACCGGGGAGCTGTTTTTT. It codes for CASKGGQTGELFF.

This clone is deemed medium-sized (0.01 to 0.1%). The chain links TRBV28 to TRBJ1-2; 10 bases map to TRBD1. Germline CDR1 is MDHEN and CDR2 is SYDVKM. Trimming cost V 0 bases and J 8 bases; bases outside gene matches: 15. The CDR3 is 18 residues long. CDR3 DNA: TGTGCCAGCAGTTTATGGATCGGGACAGGGGCTGCTTCGGGAGGCTACACCTTC. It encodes CASSLWIGTGAASGGYTF.

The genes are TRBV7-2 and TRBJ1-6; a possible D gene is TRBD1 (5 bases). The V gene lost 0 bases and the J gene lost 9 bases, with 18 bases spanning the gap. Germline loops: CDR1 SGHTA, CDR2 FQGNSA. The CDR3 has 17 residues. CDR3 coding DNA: TGTGCCAGCAGCTTAGCGGGGGGTCACTACGGGAGTTCACCCCTCCACTTT. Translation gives CASSLAGGHYGSSPLHF.

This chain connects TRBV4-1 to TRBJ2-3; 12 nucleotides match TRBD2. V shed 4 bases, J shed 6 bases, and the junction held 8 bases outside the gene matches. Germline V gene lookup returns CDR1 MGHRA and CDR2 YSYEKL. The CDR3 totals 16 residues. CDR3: CASSPRLAGAVDTQYF. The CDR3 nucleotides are TGCGCCAGCAGCCCAAGACTAGCGGGGGCCGTGGATACGCAGTATTTT.

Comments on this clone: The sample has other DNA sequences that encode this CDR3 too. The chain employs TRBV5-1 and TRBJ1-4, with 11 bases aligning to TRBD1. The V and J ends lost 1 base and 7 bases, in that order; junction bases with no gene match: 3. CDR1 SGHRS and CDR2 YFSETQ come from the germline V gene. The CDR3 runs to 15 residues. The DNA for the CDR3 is TGCGCCAGCAGCTTGACGGGGACAGGGGGTGAAAAACTGTTTTTT. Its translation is CASSLTGTGGEKLFF.

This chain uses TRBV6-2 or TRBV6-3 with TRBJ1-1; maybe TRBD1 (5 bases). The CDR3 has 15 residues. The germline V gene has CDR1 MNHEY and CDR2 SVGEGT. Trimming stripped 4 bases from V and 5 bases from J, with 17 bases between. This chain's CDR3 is CASSSRPQGPTEAFF. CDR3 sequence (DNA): TGTGCCAGCAGTTCCCGACCTCAGGGTCCGACTGAAGCTTTCTTT.

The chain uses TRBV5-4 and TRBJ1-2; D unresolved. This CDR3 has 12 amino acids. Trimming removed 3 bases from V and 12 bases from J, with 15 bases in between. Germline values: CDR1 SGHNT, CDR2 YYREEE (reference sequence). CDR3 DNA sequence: TGTGCCAGCAGCTCGACCGAGTACGGGGACACCTTC. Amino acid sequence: CASSSTEYGDTF. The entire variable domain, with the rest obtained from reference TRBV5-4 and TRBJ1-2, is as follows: ETGVTQSPTHLIKTRGQQVTLRCSSQSGHNTVSWYQQALGQGPQFIFQYYREEENGRGNFPPRFSGLQFPNYSSELNVNALELDDSALYLCASSSTEYGDTFGSGTRLTVV.

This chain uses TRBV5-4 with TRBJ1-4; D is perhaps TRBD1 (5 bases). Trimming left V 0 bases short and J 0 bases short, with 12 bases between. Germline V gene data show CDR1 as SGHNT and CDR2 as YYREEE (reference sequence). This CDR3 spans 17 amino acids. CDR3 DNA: TGTGCCAGCAGCTTGGGAGGCAGGGCCGCAACTAATGAAAAACTGTTTTTT. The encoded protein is CASSLGGRAATNEKLFF.

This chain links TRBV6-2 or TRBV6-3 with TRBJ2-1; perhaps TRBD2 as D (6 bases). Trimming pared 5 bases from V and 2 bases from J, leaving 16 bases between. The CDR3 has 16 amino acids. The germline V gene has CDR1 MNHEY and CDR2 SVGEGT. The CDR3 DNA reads TGTGCCAGCAGTCGGAGACAAGCGGGCCCCTACAATGAGCAGTTCTTC. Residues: CASSRRQAGPYNEQFF.

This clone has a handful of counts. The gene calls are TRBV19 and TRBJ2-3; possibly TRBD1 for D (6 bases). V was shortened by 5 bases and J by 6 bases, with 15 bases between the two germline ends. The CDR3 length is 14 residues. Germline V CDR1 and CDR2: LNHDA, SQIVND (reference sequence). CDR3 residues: CASSPRTEGDTQYF. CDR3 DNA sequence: TGTGCCAGTAGTCCCCGGACAGAAGGGGATACGCAGTATTTT. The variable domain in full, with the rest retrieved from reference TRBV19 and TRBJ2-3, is DGGITQSPKYLFRKEGQNVTLSCEQNLNHDAMYWYRQDPGQGLRLIYYSQIVNDFQKGDIAEGYSVSREKKESFPLTVTSAQKNPTAFYLCASSPRTEGDTQYFGPGTRLTVL.

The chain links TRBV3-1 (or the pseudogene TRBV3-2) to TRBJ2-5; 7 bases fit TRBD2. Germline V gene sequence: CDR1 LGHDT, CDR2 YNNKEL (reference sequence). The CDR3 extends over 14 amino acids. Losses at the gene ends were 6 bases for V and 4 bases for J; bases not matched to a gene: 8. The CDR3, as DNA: TGTGCCAGCAGGTGGGAGGGCCGCCCAGAGACCCAGTACTTC. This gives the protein CASRWEGRPETQYF.

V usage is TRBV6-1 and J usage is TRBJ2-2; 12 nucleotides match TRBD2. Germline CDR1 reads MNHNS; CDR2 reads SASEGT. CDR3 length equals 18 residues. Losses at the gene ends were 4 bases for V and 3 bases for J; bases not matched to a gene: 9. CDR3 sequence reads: CASSALLAGGLDTGELFF. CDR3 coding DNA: TGTGCCAGCAGTGCACTACTAGCGGGAGGATTAGACACCGGGGAGCTGTTTTTT.

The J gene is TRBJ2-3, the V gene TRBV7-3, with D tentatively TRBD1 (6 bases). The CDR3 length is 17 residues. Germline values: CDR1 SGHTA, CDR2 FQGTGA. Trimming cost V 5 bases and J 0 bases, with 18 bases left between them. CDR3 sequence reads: CASSPGQPKASTDTQYF. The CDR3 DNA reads TGTGCCAGCAGCCCCGGACAGCCCAAGGCTAGCACAGATACGCAGTATTTT.

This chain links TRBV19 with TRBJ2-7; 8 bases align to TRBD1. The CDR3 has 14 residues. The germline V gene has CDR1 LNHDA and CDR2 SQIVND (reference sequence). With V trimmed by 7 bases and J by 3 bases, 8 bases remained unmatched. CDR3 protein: CASNPGTGVYEQYF. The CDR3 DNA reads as TGTGCCAGTAATCCGGGGACAGGAGTCTACGAGCAGTACTTC.

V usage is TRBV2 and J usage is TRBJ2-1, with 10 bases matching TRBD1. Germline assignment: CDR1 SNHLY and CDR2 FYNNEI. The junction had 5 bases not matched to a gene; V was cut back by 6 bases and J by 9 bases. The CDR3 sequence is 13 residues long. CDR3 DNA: TGTGCCAGCAGCAACAGACAGGGGGCTGAGCAGTTCTTC. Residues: CASSNRQGAEQFF.